This T cell receptor beta chain was recorded in a study of regulatory T cells in long-lasting Graves disease. Time point specified: persistent/refractory GD, antithyroid drugs over 5 years with positive TRAb. Following extraction of RNA from PBMCs, that RNA was used to make the TCR library. General observations from the study: It was in persistent disease that TRBV28, TRBJ1-2 and TRBJ2-5 were favored. Lower TCR diversity was seen in persistent Graves' patients than in newly diagnosed ones.

Germline lookup yields CDR1 SNHLY and CDR2 FYNNEI. The CDR3 loop spans 14 amino acids. With V trimmed by 6 bases and J by 6 bases, 11 bases remained unmatched. As regards this clonotype: Its target is unknown.

According to the study, TCR beta libraries were built with iRepertoire HTBI primers and CDR3-region Arm-PCR. Authors' methods: Some 57 TRBV and about 14 TRBJ segments were identified across samples. TCRdb independently ran MiXCR on the multiplex PCR reads; one entry per CDR3 protein. The V and J calls shown here were made by TCRdb, not taken from the authors' results. In the table there are roughly 450,000 distinct CDR3 sequences, about a quarter of which are singletons. The sequence was collected from a female donor with Graves disease. The V and J genes are TRBV2 and TRBJ2-7, with 7 bases that match TRBD1. The material was peripheral blood mononuclear cells (PBMCs), obtained when the disease was refractory, from a patient treated with antithyroid drugs. The CDR3 DNA reads as TGTGCCAGCAGCTCCGGGACAGTCCTCTCCGAGCAGTACTTC. This gives the protein CASSSGTVLSEQYF.